This T cell receptor (beta chain) is from a study of CD8 T cells in Susac syndrome (dated by TCRdb to between 2018 and 2021). Regarding the study in general: The study used repertoire sequencing to test whether antigen drove CD8+ T cell activation and differentiation in Susac syndrome. CD8+ T cell repertoire clonality was compared between approximately 12 healthy donors, around 14 Susac syndrome patients and 15 multiple sclerosis patients.

Peripheral blood CD8+ and CD4+ T cells from healthy donors, Susac syndrome patients and multiple sclerosis patients were profiled by high-throughput TCR beta sequencing. Treatment-naive patients with stable or active relapsing-remitting disease fulfilling revised McDonald criteria were used as multiple sclerosis controls. Bulk CD8+ and CD4+ T cells were purified by magnetic negative isolation, whereas CD8+ TEMRA cells were enriched by FACS. Blood was drawn into EDTA tubes, processed within 24 hours, and PBMCs were isolated by density gradient centrifugation. PBMCs intended for TCR sequencing were cryopreserved in liquid nitrogen and were subsequently thawed in a 37 degrees C water bath. A purity of at least 90% was achieved for sorted or isolated CD4+, CD8+ and CD8+ TEMRA cells. RNA was extracted with the RNeasy kit and 0.5 to 1 ug was reverse transcribed using random hexamers. TCR beta CDR3 regions were amplified with the immunoSEQ multiplex PCR assay covering 54 Vbeta and 13 Jbeta segments. PCR amplification bias was corrected using a synthetic template baseline for primer optimization and computational correction. The authors' analysis ran thus. Reads were annotated to V, D and J genes per IMGT and analyzed with immunoSEQ Analyzer, keeping only productive sequences. To calculate clonality, Shannon entropy was normalized by log2 of the number of productive unique sequences and then subtracted from one. Public and private clones were assessed among the 100 most prevalent clones of each patient and control. Clones were defined as Susac-specific when absent from the healthy and MS cohorts, from approximately 1,100 published viral clones and from other ImmuneACCESS disease sequences. The public reads were reprocessed in TCRdb via fastp at Q25 and MiXCR, keeping in-frame beta chains. Each CDR3 protein gets just one entry, which takes the most common genes and DNA from the rows behind it. The V and J calls were not made by the authors but by TCRdb's processing. The sample yields hundreds of thousands of distinct CDR3 sequences; roughly 85% were counted once. Around 0.21% of the sample is in the top ten clones.

This clonotype has just one count. The antigen it recognizes is unknown. Base qualities are not provided; no much larger clone lies one nucleotide away. A single read constitutes weak evidence. V is trimmed back by 6 bases and J by 1 base, and the junction contains 16 bases that no gene match accounts for. The CDR3 contains 19 residues, cysteine and phenylalanine counted. This entry keeps only the CDR3 DNA: 57 bases, framed from base 1. General conclusions and limits of the study: The TCR sequencing and HLA analysis was acknowledged to have included a relatively small number of individuals.

The chain is assembled from TRBV12-3 or TRBV12-4 and TRBJ1-1; the junction holds 11 bases that match TRBD1. The receptor was isolated from a human donor with multiple sclerosis. Sequencing input: CD8+ T cells from PBMCs. The CDR3 has the sequence CASRETLPGQGVPNTEAFF. The DNA sequence reads TGTGCCAGCAGAGAGACCTTACCGGGACAGGGGGTCCCGAACACTGAAGCTTTCTTT.